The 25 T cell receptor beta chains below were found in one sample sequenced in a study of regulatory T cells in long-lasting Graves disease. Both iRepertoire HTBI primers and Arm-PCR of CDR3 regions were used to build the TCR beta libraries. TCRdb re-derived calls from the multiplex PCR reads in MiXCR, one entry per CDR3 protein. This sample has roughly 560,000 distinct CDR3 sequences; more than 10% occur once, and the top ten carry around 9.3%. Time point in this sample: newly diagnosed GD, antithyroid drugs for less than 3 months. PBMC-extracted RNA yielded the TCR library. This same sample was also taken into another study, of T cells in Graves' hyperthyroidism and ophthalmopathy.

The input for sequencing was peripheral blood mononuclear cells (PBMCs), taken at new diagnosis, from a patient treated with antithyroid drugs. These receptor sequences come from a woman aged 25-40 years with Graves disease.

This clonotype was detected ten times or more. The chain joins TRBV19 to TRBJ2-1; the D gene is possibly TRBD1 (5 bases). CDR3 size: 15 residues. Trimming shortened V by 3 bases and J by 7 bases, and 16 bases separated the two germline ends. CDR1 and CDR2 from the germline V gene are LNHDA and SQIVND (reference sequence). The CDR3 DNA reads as TGTGCCAGTAGTATTTCACAGGTTATTGGTAATGAGCAGTTCTTC. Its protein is CASSISQVIGNEQFF.

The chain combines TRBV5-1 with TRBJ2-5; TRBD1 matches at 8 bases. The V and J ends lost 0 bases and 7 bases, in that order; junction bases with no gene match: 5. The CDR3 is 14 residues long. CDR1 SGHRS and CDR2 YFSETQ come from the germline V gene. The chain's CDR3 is CASSLADRDGTQYF. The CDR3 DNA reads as TGCGCCAGCAGCTTGGCGGACAGGGATGGGACCCAGTACTTC.

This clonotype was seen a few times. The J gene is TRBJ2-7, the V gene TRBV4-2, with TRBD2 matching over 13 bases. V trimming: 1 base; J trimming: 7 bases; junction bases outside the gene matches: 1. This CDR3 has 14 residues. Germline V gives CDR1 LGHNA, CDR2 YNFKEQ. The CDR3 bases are TGTGCCAGCAGCCAAGGGGGACTAGCGGGGGAGCAGTACTTC. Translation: CASSQGGLAGEQYF.

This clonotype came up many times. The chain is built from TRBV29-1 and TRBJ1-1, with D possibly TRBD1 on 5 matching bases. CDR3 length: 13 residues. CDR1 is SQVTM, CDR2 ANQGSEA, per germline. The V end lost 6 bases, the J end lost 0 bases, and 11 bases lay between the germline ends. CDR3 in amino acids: CSVTGRMNTEAFF. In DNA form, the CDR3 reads TGCAGCGTGACGGGACGGATGAACACTGAAGCTTTCTTT.

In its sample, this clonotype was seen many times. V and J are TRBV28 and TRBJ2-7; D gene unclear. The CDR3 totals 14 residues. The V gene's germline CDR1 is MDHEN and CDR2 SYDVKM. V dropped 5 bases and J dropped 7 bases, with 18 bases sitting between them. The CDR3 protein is CASSRSTSSREQYF. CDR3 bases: TGTGCCAGCAGTCGATCGACGAGCTCTCGAGAGCAGTACTTC.

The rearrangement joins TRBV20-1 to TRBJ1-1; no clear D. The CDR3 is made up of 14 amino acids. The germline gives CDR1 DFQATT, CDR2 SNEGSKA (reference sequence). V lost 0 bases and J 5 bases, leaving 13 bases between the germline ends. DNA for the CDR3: TGCAGTGCTAGAGATATCTCTAGAGGTACTGAAGCTTTCTTT. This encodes CSARDISRGTEAFF.

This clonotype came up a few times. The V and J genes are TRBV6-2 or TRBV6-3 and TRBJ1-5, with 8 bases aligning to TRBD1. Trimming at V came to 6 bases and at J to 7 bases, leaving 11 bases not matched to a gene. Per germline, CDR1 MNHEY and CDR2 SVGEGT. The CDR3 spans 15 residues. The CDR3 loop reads CASSRRGRGHQPQHF. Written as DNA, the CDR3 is TGTGCCAGCAGCCGACGGGGCAGGGGGCACCAGCCCCAGCATTTT.

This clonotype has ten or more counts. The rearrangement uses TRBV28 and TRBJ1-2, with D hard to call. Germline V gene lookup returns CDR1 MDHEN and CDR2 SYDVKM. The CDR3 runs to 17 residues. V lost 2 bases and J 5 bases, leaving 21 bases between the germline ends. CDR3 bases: TGTGCCAGCAGTTTAAACATCCTAAGGGAGGGAATGTATGGCTACACCTTC. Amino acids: CASSLNILREGMYGYTF.

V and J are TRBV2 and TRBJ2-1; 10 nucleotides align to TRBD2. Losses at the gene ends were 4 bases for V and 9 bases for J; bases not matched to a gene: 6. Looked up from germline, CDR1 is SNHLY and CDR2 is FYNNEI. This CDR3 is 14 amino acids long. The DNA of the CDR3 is TGTGCCAGCAGTGCCTCACTAGCGGGGAGTGAGCAGTTCTTC. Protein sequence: CASSASLAGSEQFF.

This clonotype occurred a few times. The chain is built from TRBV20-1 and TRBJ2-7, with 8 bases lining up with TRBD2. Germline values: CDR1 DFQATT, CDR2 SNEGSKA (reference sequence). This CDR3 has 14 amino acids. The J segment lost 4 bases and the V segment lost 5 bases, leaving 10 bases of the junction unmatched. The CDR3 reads CSAQSGSGGYEQYF. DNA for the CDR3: TGCAGTGCTCAAAGCGGGAGTGGTGGGTACGAGCAGTACTTC.

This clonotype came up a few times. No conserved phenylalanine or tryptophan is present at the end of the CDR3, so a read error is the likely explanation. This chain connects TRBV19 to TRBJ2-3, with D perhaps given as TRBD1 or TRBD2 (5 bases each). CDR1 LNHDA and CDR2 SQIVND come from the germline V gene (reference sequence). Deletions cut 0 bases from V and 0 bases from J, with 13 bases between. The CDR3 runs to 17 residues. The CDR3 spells CASSIDVGRPSTDTQYL. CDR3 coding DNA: TGTGCCAGTAGTATAGATGTGGGACGCCCTAGCACAGATACGCAGTATCTT.

CDR3 nucleotides: TGTGCCAGCAGCTACGGGACTAGAGGCCCCTATCAGACCCAGTACTTC. Amino acid sequence: CASSYGTRGPYQTQYF. This chain connects TRBV7-2 to TRBJ2-5, with 8 bases lining up with TRBD2. There are 16 residues in the CDR3. Germline-derived CDR1 and CDR2 are SGHTA and FQGNSA. V lost 4 bases, J lost 6 bases, and 13 bases stayed unmatched.

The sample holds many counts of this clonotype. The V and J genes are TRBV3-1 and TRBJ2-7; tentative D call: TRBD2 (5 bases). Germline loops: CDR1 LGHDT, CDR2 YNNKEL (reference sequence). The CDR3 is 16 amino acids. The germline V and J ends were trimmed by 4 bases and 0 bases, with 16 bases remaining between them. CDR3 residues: CASSLGAGGSSYEQYF. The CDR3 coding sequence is TGTGCCAGCAGCCTCGGAGCCGGTGGGAGCTCCTACGAGCAGTACTTC.

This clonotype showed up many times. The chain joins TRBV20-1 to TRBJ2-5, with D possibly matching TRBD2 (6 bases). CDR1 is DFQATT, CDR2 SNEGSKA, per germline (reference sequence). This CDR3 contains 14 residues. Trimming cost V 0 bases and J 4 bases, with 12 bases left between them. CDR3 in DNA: TGCAGTGCTAGAGATGCGCGGGACTCAGAGACCCAGTACTTC. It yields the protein CSARDARDSETQYF.

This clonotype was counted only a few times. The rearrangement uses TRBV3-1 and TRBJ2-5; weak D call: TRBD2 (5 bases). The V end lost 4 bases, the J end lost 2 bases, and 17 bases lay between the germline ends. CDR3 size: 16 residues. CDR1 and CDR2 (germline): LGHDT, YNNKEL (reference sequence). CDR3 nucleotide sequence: TGTGCCAGCAGCCCCGGAGGAGGATTTGTACAAGAGACCCAGTACTTC. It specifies CASSPGGGFVQETQYF.

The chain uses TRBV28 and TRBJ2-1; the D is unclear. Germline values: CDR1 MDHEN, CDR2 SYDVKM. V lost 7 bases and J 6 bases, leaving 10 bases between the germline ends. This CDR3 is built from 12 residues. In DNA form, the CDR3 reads TGTGCCAGCACCACAGTGACCAATGAGCAGTTCTTC. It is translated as CASTTVTNEQFF.

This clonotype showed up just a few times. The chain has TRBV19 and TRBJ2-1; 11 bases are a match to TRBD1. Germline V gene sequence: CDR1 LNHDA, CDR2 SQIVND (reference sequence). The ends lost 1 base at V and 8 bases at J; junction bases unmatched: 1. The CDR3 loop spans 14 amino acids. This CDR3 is CASSIGTGGDEQFF. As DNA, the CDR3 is TGTGCCAGTAGTATAGGGACAGGGGGCGATGAGCAGTTCTTC.

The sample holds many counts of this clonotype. Here the CDR3 reads CASTSAGPFTDTQYF. CDR3 in DNA: TGTGCCAGCACCTCAGCGGGGCCCTTCACAGATACGCAGTATTTT. This chain connects TRBV12-3 or TRBV12-4 to TRBJ2-3; the match to TRBD2 covers 7 bases. The CDR3 consists of 15 residues. The ends lost 7 bases at V and 2 bases at J; junction bases unmatched: 9.

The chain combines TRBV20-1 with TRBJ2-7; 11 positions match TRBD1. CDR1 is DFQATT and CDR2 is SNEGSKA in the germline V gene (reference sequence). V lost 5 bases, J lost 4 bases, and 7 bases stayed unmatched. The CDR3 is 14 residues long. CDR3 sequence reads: CSAPQGQGGYEQYF. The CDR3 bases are TGCAGTGCTCCGCAGGGACAGGGGGGTTACGAGCAGTACTTC.

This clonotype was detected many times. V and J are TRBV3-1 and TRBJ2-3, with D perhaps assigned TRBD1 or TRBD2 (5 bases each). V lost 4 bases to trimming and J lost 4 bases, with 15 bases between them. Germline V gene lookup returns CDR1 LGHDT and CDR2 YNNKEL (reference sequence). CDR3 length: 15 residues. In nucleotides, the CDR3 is TGTGCCAGCAGCCCCCTAGCCCTAGGGGCAGATACGCAGTATTTT. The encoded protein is CASSPLALGADTQYF.

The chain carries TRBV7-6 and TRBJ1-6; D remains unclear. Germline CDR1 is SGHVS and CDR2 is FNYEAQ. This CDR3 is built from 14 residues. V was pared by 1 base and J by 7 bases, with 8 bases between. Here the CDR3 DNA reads TGTGCCAGCAGCTTAGAGGGCGGGAATTCACCCCTCCACTTT. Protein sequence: CASSLEGGNSPLHF.

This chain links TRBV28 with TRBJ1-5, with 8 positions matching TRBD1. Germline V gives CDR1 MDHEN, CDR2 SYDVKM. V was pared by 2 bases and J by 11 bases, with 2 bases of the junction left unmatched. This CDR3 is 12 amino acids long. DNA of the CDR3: TGTGCCAGCAGTTTAGGGGGACAGGCCCAGCATTTT. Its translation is CASSLGGQAQHF.

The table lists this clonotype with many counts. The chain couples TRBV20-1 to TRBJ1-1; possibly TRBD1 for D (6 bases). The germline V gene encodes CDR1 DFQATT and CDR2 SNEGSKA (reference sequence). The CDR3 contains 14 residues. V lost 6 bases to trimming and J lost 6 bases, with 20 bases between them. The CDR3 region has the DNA TGCAGTGCGAGACCGGTTTGGGGGGGCTCTGAAGCTTTCTTT. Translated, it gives CSARPVWGGSEAFF.

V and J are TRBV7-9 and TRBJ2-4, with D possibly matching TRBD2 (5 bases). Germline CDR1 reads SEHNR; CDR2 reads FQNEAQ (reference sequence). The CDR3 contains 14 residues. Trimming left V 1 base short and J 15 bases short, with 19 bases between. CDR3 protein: CASSLEALKAELYF. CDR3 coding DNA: TGTGCCAGCAGCTTAGAGGCCCTGAAAGCGGAACTGTACTTC. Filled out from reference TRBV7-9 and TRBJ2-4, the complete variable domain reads DTGVSQNPRHKITKRGQNVTFRCDPISEHNRLYWYRQTLGQGPEFLTYFQNEAQLEKSRLLSDRFSAERPKGSFSTLEIQRTEQGDSAMYLCASSLEALKAELYFGAGTRLSVL.

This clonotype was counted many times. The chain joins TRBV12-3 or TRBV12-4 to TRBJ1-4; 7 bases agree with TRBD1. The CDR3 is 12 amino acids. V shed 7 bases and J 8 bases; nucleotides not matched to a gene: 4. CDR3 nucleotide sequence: TGTGCCAGCAATCGACAGGGAGAAAAACTGTTTTTT. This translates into CASNRQGEKLFF.